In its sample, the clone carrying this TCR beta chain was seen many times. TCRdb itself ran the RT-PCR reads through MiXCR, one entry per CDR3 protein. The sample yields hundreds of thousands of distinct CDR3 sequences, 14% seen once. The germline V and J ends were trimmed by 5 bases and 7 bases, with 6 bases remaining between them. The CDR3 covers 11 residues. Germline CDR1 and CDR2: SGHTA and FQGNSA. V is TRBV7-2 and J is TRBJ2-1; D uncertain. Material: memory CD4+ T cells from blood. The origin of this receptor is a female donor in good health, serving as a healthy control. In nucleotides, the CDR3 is TGTGCCAGCAGCCCCCGGAATGAGCAGTTCTTC. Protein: CASSPRNEQFF.